This T cell receptor (beta chain) appears in the sequencing data of a study of T cell repertoires in cytomegalovirus infection. TCRdb used MiXCR to reprocess the reads, holding one entry per CDR3 protein. There are approximately 250,000 distinct CDR3 sequences in the sample; approximately 22% occur only once, and 18% lies in the top ten. The CDR3 contains 12 residues. Trimming shortened V by 5 bases and J by 8 bases, and 12 bases separated the two germline ends. At least ten counts were recorded for this clonotype. The sequence was obtained from a human donor in good health (CMV status not recorded). Some clones in this sample may be carry-over from other donors' samples. The sequencing sample was made of CD8+ T cells from PBMCs. V usage is TRBV12-3 or TRBV12-4 and J usage is TRBJ1-2; D gene uncertain. The CDR3 DNA reads TGTGCCAGCAGTCTTTTGGGTCAAGGCTACACCTTC. Translation gives CASSLLGQGYTF.